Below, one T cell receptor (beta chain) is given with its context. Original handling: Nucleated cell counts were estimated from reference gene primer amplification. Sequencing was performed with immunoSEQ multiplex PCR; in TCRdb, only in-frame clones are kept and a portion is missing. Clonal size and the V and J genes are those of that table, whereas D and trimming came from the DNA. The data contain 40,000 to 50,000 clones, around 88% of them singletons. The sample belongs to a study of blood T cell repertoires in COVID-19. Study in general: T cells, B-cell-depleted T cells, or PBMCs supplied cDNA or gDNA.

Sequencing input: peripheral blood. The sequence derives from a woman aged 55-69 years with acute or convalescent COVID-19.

The CDR3 bases are TGTGCCAGCAGTTACTCAGGCGGGGGGGCCACCGGGGAGCTGTTTTTT. Translated, it gives CASSYSGGGATGELFF. The chain links TRBV6-6 to TRBJ2-2; 9 bases agree with TRBD2. The trim removed 0 bases at V and 4 bases at J, leaving 3 bases unmatched. This CDR3 comprises 16 residues. Germline loops: CDR1 MNHNY, CDR2 SVGAGI (reference sequence).